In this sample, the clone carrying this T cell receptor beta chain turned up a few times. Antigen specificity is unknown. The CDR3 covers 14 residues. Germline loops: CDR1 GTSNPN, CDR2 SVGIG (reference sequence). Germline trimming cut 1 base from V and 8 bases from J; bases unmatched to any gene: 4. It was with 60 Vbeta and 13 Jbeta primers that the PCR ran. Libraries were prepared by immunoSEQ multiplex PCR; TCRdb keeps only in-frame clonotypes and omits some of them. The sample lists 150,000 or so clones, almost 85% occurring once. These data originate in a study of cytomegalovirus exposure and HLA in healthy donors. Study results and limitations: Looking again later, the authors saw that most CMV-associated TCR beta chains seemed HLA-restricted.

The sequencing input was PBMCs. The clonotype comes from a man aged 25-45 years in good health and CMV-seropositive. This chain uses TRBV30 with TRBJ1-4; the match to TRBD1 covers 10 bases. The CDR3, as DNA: TGTGCCTGGAGTGGGGGACAGGGGAGCGAAAAACTGTTTTTT. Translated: CAWSGGQGSEKLFF. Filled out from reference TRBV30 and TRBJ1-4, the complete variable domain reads SQTIHQWPATLVQPVGSPLSLECTVEGTSNPNLYWYRQAAGRGLQLLFYSVGIGQISSEVPQNLSASRPQDRQFILSSKKLLLSDSGFYLCAWSGGQGSEKLFFGSGTQLSVL.